Sequencing of this T cell receptor (beta chain) was carried out in a study of T-cell reconstitution after alpha-beta-depleted transplantation in children. V was shortened by 3 bases and J by 4 bases, with 8 bases between the two germline ends. The CDR3 is 13 residues long. Looked up from germline, CDR1 is MGHDK and CDR2 is SYGVNS. TCRbeta library construction was performed incorporating unique molecular identifiers. In TCRdb, the PCR reads were re-called with MiXCR into one record per CDR3 protein. Altogether about 350,000 distinct CDR3 sequences are present, about 14% being singletons, with the ten largest covering around 4.1%. This clonotype was seen a handful of times.

The clonotype comes from a human donor who donated a stem cell graft to a child with Fanconi anemia. This specimen consisted of PBMCs, obtained from the stem cell graft. The chain employs TRBV25-1 and TRBJ2-3; D unresolved. The chain's CDR3 is CASSDSRADTQYF. In DNA form, the CDR3 reads TGTGCCAGCAGTGACAGTCGGGCAGATACGCAGTATTTT.